Listed below are T cell receptor beta chains from one sample, sequenced in a study of blood T cell repertoires in COVID-19. Measured with immunoSEQ multiplex PCR; TCRdb has only the in-frame clones, and not every one. Of approximately 430,000 clones listed, 86% are singletons. The sequenced sample was peripheral blood. Every receptor here comes from a young woman with active or convalescent COVID-19. Each CDR3 is given with its conserved first and last residue. D genes are given only for firm matches. Rows may omit the clone size; those that give it use once, few, many or a size class.

>-|-|TRBV2|TRBJ2-6
CASSLGHSGANVLTF
TGTGCCAGCAGTCTCGGACATTCCGGGGCCAACGTCCTGACTTTC
>TRBD2|-|TRBV29-1|TRBJ2-1
CSVDHLAGAQGYNEQFF
TGCAGCGTTGACCATCTAGCGGGAGCCCAGGGCTACAATGAGCAGTTCTTC
>-|-|TRBV11-2|TRBJ1-1
CASSLEGTHRGAFF
TGTGCCAGCAGCTTAGAAGGTACACATCGGGGAGCTTTCTTT
>-|few|TRBV14|TRBJ1-1
CASSQTALNTEAFF
TGTGCCAGCAGCCAAACAGCTCTGAACACTGAAGCTTTCTTT
>-|-|TRBV7-9|TRBJ1-4
CASSSPGGGNEKLFF
TGTGCCAGCAGCTCGCCTGGGGGAGGGAATGAAAAACTGTTTTTT
>-|-|TRBV5-3|TRBJ1-6
CARSLVRQGNSPLHF
TGTGCCAGAAGCTTGGTTCGGCAGGGGAATTCACCCCTCCACTTT
>TRBD1|-|TRBV29-1|TRBJ1-6
CSVRDSTNSPLHF
TGCAGCGTAAGGGACAGTACTAATTCACCCCTCCACTTT
>TRBD1|-|TRBV7-9|TRBJ2-5
CASSLEGAETQYF
TGTGCCAGCAGCTTAGAGGGGGCGGAGACCCAGTACTTC
>TRBD2|-|TRBV10-1|TRBJ2-3
CASSGGSLSTDTQYF
TGCGCCAGCAGCGGGGGGAGCCTTAGCACAGATACGCAGTATTTT
>-|-|TRBV5-1|TRBJ2-3
CASSLDGSTSTDTQYF
TGCGCCAGCAGCTTGGACGGGAGTACGTCCACAGATACGCAGTATTTT
>-|-|TRBV19|TRBJ1-1
CASSKHRYQDPRLVNTEAFF
TGTGCCAGTAGTAAGCACAGGTACCAGGATCCAAGGCTGGTGAACACTGAAGCTTTCTTT
>TRBD1|few|TRBV2|TRBJ1-2
CASSDSGQGASNYGYTF
TGTGCCAGCAGTGATTCCGGACAGGGGGCCTCTAACTATGGCTACACCTTC
>-|-|TRBV25-1|TRBJ2-2
CASSPFGGTGELFF
TGTGCCAGCAGCCCCTTCGGGGGCACCGGGGAGCTGTTTTTT
>TRBD2|-|TRBV4-1|TRBJ2-2
CASSLGTSGGYTGELFF
TGCGCCAGCAGCCTTGGGACTAGCGGGGGTTACACCGGGGAGCTGTTTTTT
>-|-|TRBV2|TRBJ1-5
CASSGQGSQPQHF
TGTGCCAGCAGTGGGCAGGGGAGTCAGCCCCAGCATTTT
>TRBD1|-|TRBV5-8|TRBJ2-7
CASSERDRASYEQYF
TGTGCCAGCAGCGAGAGGGACAGGGCATCCTACGAGCAGTACTTC
>-|-|TRBV29-1|TRBJ1-1
CSVNGAQGTGTEAFF
TGCAGCGTCAACGGCGCCCAGGGAACGGGCACTGAAGCTTTCTTT
>-|-|TRBV5-6|TRBJ2-7
CASSLRGRGSIGEQYF
TGTGCCAGCAGCTTGAGGGGCAGGGGCTCCATCGGCGAGCAGTACTTC
>-|-|TRBV19|TRBJ1-5
CASSRGGGNQPQHF
TGTGCCAGTAGTAGGGGTGGGGGGAACCAGCCCCAGCATTTT
>-|-|TRBV4-1|TRBJ1-4
CASSQGSSATNEKLFF
TGCGCCAGCAGCCAAGGAAGCTCTGCAACTAATGAAAAACTGTTTTTT
>TRBD2|-|TRBV18|TRBJ2-3
CASSPRASGISTDTQYF
TGTGCCAGCTCACCGCGGGCTAGCGGGATTAGCACAGATACGCAGTATTTT
>-|once|TRBV27|TRBJ1-4
CASSRSGRSEKLFF
TGTGCCAGCAGTAGGTCAGGGAGGAGTGAAAAACTGTTTTTT
>TRBD1|-|TRBV19|TRBJ2-7
CASTTGQGYEQYF
TGTGCCAGTACCACGGGACAGGGATACGAGCAGTACTTC
>-|-|TRBV30|TRBJ1-1
CAWRSTVAFF
TGTGCCTGGAGGTCCACGGTTGCTTTCTTT
>TRBD2|once|TRBV4-1|TRBJ2-1
CASSQGTSGGAVGYNEQFF
TGCGCCAGCAGCCAAGGGACTAGCGGGGGGGCAGTGGGGTACAATGAGCAGTTCTTC
>TRBD1|-|TRBV7-8|TRBJ1-1
CASSKGQENTEAFF
TGTGCCAGCAGCAAGGGACAGGAGAACACTGAAGCTTTCTTT
>-|-|TRBV7-9|TRBJ2-5
CASSLAGAGGTQYF
TGTGCCAGCAGCTTAGCGGGGGCAGGTGGGACCCAGTACTTC
>-|-|TRBV15|TRBJ2-7
CATSRDRVSEQYF
TGTGCCACCAGCAGAGACCGAGTTAGCGAGCAGTACTTC
>-|-|TRBV20-1|TRBJ2-5
CSASNYSWYSEETQYF
TGCAGTGCTAGTAACTACTCTTGGTACTCGGAAGAGACCCAGTACTTC
>-|-|TRBV15|TRBJ1-5
CATSPPPPGLYQPQHF
TGTGCCACCAGCCCACCGCCCCCAGGATTGTATCAGCCCCAGCATTTT
>-|-|TRBV9|TRBJ1-3
CASSTGNSGNTIYF
TGTGCCAGCAGCACAGGGAACTCTGGAAACACCATATATTTT
>TRBD1|-|TRBV7-9|TRBJ1-3
CANRDRADISGNTIYF
TGTGCCAACCGGGACAGGGCTGATATCTCTGGAAACACCATATATTTT
>TRBD2|-|TRBV19|TRBJ2-4
CASSNPGLAGELAKNIQYF
TGTGCCAGTTCTAATCCGGGACTAGCGGGAGAGCTAGCCAAAAACATTCAGTACTTC
>-|-|TRBV7-8|TRBJ2-3
CASSSRDIETNTQYF
TGTGCCAGCAGCTCCCGGGACATCGAGACCAATACGCAGTATTTT
>-|few|TRBV25-1|TRBJ1-1
CASSVGTKNEAFF
TGTGCCAGCAGTGTCGGGACAAAGAATGAAGCTTTCTTT
>TRBD2|-|TRBV5-1|TRBJ2-7
CASSFTSGEAYEQYF
TGCGCCAGCAGCTTTACTAGCGGGGAAGCCTACGAGCAGTACTTC
>-|-|TRBV18|TRBJ2-4
CASSPGGPRAKNIQYF
TGTGCCAGCTCACCCGGAGGGCCTAGGGCCAAAAACATTCAGTACTTC
>-|-|TRBV5-4|TRBJ2-2
CASSYSSDTGELFF
TGTGCCAGCAGTTATTCTAGTGACACCGGGGAGCTGTTTTTT
>TRBD1|-|TRBV27|TRBJ2-3
CASSPPGQGADTQYF
TGTGCCAGCAGCCCCCCGGGACAGGGGGCAGATACGCAGTATTTT
>TRBD1|-|TRBV13|TRBJ1-6
CASSLRGHNSPLHF
TGTGCCAGCAGCTTAAGGGGGCATAATTCACCCCTCCACTTT
>-|once|TRBV19|TRBJ2-1
CASSILGVGDNEQFF
TGTGCCAGTAGTATTTTGGGAGTCGGCGACAATGAGCAGTTCTTC
>-|-|TRBV5-8|TRBJ1-1
CASSPHRYTEAFF
TGTGCCAGCAGCCCTCACAGATACACTGAAGCTTTCTTT
>-|few|TRBV7-9|TRBJ2-7
CASSLAGGPGEQYF
TGTGCCAGCAGCTTAGCGGGGGGGCCTGGCGAGCAGTACTTC
>TRBD1|-|TRBV11-2|TRBJ1-6
CASSRGQGNSPLHF
TGTGCCAGCAGCCGGGGACAGGGGAATTCACCCCTCCACTTT
>-|-|TRBV3-1/TRBV3-2|TRBJ2-7
CASSPSGRPSNAEQYF
TGTGCCAGCAGCCCCAGTGGGAGGCCTTCTAATGCCGAGCAGTACTTC
>-|-|TRBV15|TRBJ1-1
CATSRAGNTEAFF
TGTGCCACCAGCAGAGCAGGGAACACTGAAGCTTTCTTT
>-|-|TRBV7-9|TRBJ1-1
CASSLARFGGTEAFF
TGTGCCAGCAGCTTAGCAAGGTTCGGAGGGACTGAAGCTTTCTTT
>-|many|TRBV6-4|TRBJ1-2
CASSLQNYGYTF
TGTGCCAGCAGTCTGCAGAACTATGGCTACACCTTC
>TRBD1|-|TRBV2|TRBJ1-1
CASPGQGDTEAFF
TGTGCCAGTCCTGGACAGGGCGACACTGAAGCTTTCTTT
>-|-|TRBV20-1|TRBJ2-5
CSASLGREETQYF
TGCAGTGCTAGTTTGGGCCGAGAAGAGACCCAGTACTTC
>-|-|TRBV6-5|TRBJ2-2
CASSQAWTGELFF
TGTGCCAGCAGCCAAGCGTGGACCGGGGAGCTGTTTTTT
>-|-|TRBV29-1|TRBJ1-5
CSVLGGIGQPQHF
TGCAGCGTTCTGGGGGGTATAGGTCAGCCCCAGCATTTT
>-|-|TRBV10-3|TRBJ1-4
CAISQNREATNEKLFF
TGTGCCATCAGTCAAAACAGGGAAGCAACTAATGAAAAACTGTTTTTT